The 11 T cell receptor beta chains below come from one sample, sequenced in a study of control samples from healthy donors and cancer patients. Assay: immunoSEQ multiplex PCR; the TCRdb copy retains only in-frame clones and omits some. In the table there are about 130,000 clones, 90% to 95% of which are singletons. Sequencing input: PBMCs. These receptors were obtained from a man aged 50 to 60 with head and neck cancer.

This clone occurred once. This chain connects TRBV21-1 to TRBJ2-3; the D segment call TRBD1 is taken from the table without a DNA check. TRBV21-1 is a pseudogene. The CDR3 is made up of 18 amino acids. CDR3 sequence reads: CASGPGQGARGATDTQYF. CDR3 DNA sequence: TGTGCCAGCGGACCGGGACAGGGGGCTAGGGGTGCCACAGATACGCAGTATTTT.

The V call is TRBV4-3, the J call TRBJ2-7; a weak D match, TRBD1 (5 bases). Germline loops: CDR1 LGHNA, CDR2 YSLEER. The CDR3 runs to 15 residues. Trimming took off 4 bases at V and 5 bases at J, with 18 bases between the two ends. The CDR3 DNA sequence: TGCGCCAGCAGCCTTACAGGATCATCTTCTAACGAGCAGTACTTC. Translation gives CASSLTGSSSNEQYF.

The chain's CDR3 is CASSPRTDNNYGYTF. As DNA, the CDR3 is TGTGCCAGCTCACCCCGGACAGACAATAACTATGGCTACACCTTC. The rearrangement uses TRBV18 and TRBJ1-2, with D possibly TRBD1 on 6 matching bases. V lost 3 bases and J 1 base, leaving 12 bases between the germline ends. CDR3 length: 15 amino acids. CDR1 is KGHSH, CDR2 LQKENI, per germline.

V gene TRBV28 combines with J gene TRBJ1-2; 10 bases match TRBD1. The CDR3 is made up of 14 amino acids. The V gene end was trimmed by 4 bases and the J gene end by 4 bases; junction bases not matched to a gene: 3. The V gene's germline CDR1 is MDHEN and CDR2 SYDVKM. CDR3 sequence (DNA): TGTGCCAGCAGTTACGGACAGGGGGTCTATGGCTACACCTTC. It specifies CASSYGQGVYGYTF.

V is TRBV21-1 and J is TRBJ2-1; TRBD1 is the table's D call and was not checked against the DNA. TRBV21-1 is reported as a pseudogene. The CDR3 has 16 residues. The CDR3: CASTYSGGGPYNEQFF. Written as DNA, the CDR3 is TGTGCCAGCACCTACAGCGGAGGGGGCCCCTACAATGAGCAGTTCTTC.

The chain carries TRBV24-1 and TRBJ2-3; maybe TRBD1 (6 bases). V was trimmed by 7 bases and J by 0 bases, leaving 16 bases between them. CDR3 length: 16 amino acids. The germline V gene has CDR1 KGHDR and CDR2 SFDVKD. The chain's CDR3 is CATRGHLSSSTDTQYF. DNA of the CDR3: TGTGCCACCAGGGGACATTTGTCCTCTAGCACAGATACGCAGTATTTT.

This chain uses TRBV6-6 with TRBJ1-5; D is ambiguous. Trimming pared 3 bases from V and 5 bases from J, leaving 8 bases between. The V gene's germline CDR1 is MNHNY and CDR2 SVGAGI (reference sequence). The CDR3 loop spans 13 amino acids. The CDR3 bases are TGTGCCAGCAGTTATAGCCCCGATCAGCCCCAGCATTTT. This encodes CASSYSPDQPQHF.

The table lists this clone with a few counts. The chain links TRBV6-6 to TRBJ1-5, with D uncertain. Germline CDR1 MNHNY, CDR2 SVGAGI (reference sequence). V shed 7 bases and J shed 0 bases, with 10 bases lying between them. The CDR3 runs to 14 residues. The CDR3 DNA is TGTGCCAGCAACCAGGCGGATAGCAATCAGCCCCAGCATTTT. The encoded protein is CASNQADSNQPQHF.

The J gene is TRBJ1-4, the V gene TRBV11-2, with 8 bases lining up with TRBD1. J was trimmed by 4 bases and V by 2 bases; bases with no gene match: 3. Germline CDR1 and CDR2: SGHAT and FQNNGV. This CDR3 region has 15 residues. The CDR3 DNA is TGTGCCAGCAGCTTAAGGACAGGGATTAATGAAAAACTGTTTTTT. Encoded protein: CASSLRTGINEKLFF. The full variable domain, rest sourced from reference TRBV11-2 and TRBJ1-4, is EAGVAQSPRYKIIEKRQSVAFWCNPISGHATLYWYQQILGQGPKLLIQFQNNGVVDDSQLPKDRFSAERLKGVDSTLKIQPAKLEDSAVYLCASSLRTGINEKLFFGSGTQLSVL.

This clone was detected once. This rearrangement joins TRBV19 to TRBJ1-2; D not resolved. The ends were cut back, 6 bases at V and 2 bases at J, with 7 bases in the middle. Germline CDR1 is LNHDA and CDR2 is SQIVND (reference sequence). This CDR3 spans 12 amino acids. In DNA, the CDR3 is TGTGCCAGTAGCCTTGGGAACTATGGCTACACCTTC. Amino acids: CASSLGNYGYTF. Full variable domain (missing parts from reference TRBV19 and TRBJ1-2): DGGITQSPKYLFRKEGQNVTLSCEQNLNHDAMYWYRQDPGQGLRLIYYSQIVNDFQKGDIAEGYSVSREKKESFPLTVTSAQKNPTAFYLCASSLGNYGYTFGSGTRLTVV.

CDR3 loop: CASSYDRGDEQFF. The CDR3 DNA sequence: TGTGCCAGCAGTTACGACAGGGGCGATGAGCAGTTCTTC. The chain has TRBV6-5 and TRBJ2-1, with 8 bases aligning to TRBD1. V lost 2 bases to trimming and J lost 8 bases; unmatched junction nucleotides: 2. Germline V gene lookup returns CDR1 MNHEY and CDR2 SVGAGI. This CDR3 has 13 amino acids.